This T cell receptor beta chain emerged from a study of T-cell reconstitution after alpha-beta-depleted transplantation in children. V shed 7 bases and J shed 9 bases, with 21 bases lying between them. This CDR3 has 15 amino acids. Germline V gives CDR1 MNHNS, CDR2 SASEGT. The study's findings and limits: At the one-year point after transplant, T-cell counts and TCRbeta diversity were found to come mostly from T cells that had been newly produced. The study reportedly traced alpha-beta T cells about two months after transplant to several hundred expanded graft clones. Elevated TCRbeta diversity at day 60 was traced, in some patients, to surviving recipient T cells and thymic progenitors.

Details on this clonotype: The target antigen is unknown. The missing conserved phenylalanine or tryptophan at the end of this CDR3 makes a read error likely.

Molecular barcoding with unique molecular identifiers was used for the TCRbeta library. TCRdb re-analysed the PCR reads in MiXCR, keeping a single row per CDR3 protein. Of about 58,000 distinct CDR3 sequences in the sample, approximately 43% are singletons; the top ten hold 95% to 98%. The starting material was PBMCs, mostly from graft donor cells, obtained 360 days after TCRalphabeta/CD19-depleted stem cell transplant. The sequence was obtained from a male patient younger than 18 who had a stem cell transplant for acute lymphoblastic leukemia, so the T cells may come from the graft donor. The rearrangement joins TRBV6-1 to TRBJ2-2; D assignment may be TRBD1 or TRBD2 (6 bases each). The CDR3 bases are TGTGCCAGCACTCGATATAGGGGGGCGCTGCGGGAGCTGTTTTCT. Encoded protein: CASTRYRGALRELFS.